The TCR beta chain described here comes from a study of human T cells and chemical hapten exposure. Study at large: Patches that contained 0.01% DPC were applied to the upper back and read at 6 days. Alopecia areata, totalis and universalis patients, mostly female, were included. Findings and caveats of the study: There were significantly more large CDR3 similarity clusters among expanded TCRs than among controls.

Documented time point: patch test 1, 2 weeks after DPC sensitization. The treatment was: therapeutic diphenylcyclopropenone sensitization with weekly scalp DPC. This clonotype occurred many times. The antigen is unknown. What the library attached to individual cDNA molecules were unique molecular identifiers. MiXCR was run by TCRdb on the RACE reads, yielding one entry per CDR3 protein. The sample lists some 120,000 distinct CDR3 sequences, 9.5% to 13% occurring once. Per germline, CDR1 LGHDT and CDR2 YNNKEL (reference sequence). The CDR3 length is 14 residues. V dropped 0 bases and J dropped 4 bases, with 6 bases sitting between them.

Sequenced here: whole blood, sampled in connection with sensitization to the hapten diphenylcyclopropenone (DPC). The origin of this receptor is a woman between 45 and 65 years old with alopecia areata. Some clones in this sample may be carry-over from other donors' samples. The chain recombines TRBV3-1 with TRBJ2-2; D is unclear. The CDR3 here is CASSQDHRTGELFF. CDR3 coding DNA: TGTGCCAGCAGCCAAGATCACCGCACCGGGGAGCTGTTTTTT.